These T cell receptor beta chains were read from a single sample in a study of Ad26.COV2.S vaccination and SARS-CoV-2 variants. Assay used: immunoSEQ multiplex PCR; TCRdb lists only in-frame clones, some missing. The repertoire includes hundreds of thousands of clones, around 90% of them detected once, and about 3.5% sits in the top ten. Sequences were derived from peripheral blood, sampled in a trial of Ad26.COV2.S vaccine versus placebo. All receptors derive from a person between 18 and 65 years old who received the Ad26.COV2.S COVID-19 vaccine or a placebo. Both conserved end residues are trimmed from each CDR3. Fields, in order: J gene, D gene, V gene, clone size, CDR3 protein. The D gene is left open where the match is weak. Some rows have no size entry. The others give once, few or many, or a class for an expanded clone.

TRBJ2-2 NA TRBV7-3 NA ASSLSAGTLTGELF
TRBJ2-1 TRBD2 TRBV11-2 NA ASSIEGWRGVSEQF
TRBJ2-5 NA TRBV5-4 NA ASSPKLGWREETQY
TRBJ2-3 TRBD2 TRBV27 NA ASTKRAGGARGRDTQY
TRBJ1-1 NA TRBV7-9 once ASSFGQTWNTEAF
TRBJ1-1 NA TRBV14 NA ASSQVVRVAEAF
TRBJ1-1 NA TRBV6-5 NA ASSYWVEGLFTEAF
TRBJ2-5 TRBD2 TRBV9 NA ASSVGASGGAEETQY
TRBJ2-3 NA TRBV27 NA ASSFESDFSTDTQY
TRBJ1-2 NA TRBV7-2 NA ASSLAPPDGYT
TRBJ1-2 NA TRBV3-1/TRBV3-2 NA ASSQISGAHYGYT
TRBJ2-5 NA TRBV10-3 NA AISSTMIGETQY
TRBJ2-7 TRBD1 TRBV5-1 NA ASSLVVTGDSYEQY
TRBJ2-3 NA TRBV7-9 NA ASISGGDTQY
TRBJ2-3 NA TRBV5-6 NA ASSPASRSWGNTQY
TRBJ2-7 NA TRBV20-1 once SGTSEGEQY
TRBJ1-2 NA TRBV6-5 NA ASTSGGHFYGYT
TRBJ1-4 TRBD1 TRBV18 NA ASSPAGTGGAGTNEKLF
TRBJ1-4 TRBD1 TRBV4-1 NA ASSLTGGATNEKLF
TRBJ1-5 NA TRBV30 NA AWRPRGNQPQH
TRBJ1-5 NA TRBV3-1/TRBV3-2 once ASSQEFGQPQH
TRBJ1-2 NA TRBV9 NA ASSSLGGGYT
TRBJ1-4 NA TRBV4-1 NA ASRRGWQGNEKLF
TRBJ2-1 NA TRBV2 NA ASSEVGLNEQF
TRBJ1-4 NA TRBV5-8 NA ASSLVLPLGEKLF
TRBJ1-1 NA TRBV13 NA ASSPGTGTEAF
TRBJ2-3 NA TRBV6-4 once ASRPRGLDSTDTQY
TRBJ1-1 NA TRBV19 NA ASTPGAQNTEAF
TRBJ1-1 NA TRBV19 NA ASSFSPNTEAF
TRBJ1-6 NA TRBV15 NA ATSSAGGGYSPLH
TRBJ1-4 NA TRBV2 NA ASSDRGREKLF
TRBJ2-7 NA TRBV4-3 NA ASSQDWLNPYEQY
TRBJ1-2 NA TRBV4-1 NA ASSQVKVSGGYT